This section outlines one T cell receptor beta chain sequence together with its context. This sample is part of a study of T cells in Graves' hyperthyroidism and ophthalmopathy. The investigators amplified TCR beta CDR3 regions from RNA transcripts. In the first-round RT-PCR of the TCR CDR3, the HTBI primer set was used. MiXCR, applied by TCRdb to the multiplex PCR reads, yields one record per CDR3 protein. Among over 500,000 distinct CDR3 sequences, 13% to 15% were seen once, and the ten largest hold around 13%. The V end lost 6 bases, the J end lost 3 bases, and 13 bases lay between the germline ends. This CDR3 has 13 residues. Germline V CDR1 and CDR2: SQVTM, ANQGSEA. On the basis of clinical symptoms, serum thyroxine and TRAb, thyroid ultrasound and orbital computed tomography, diagnoses were made.

Sequencing used blood. The chain couples TRBV29-1 to TRBJ2-3; D is perhaps TRBD1 or TRBD2 (5 bases each). This receptor was identified in a woman aged 40 to 50 with Graves' hyperthyroidism. CDR3 DNA: TGCAGCGTGAAAGAGGGGATTACAGATACGCAGTATTTT. Protein: CSVKEGITDTQYF.